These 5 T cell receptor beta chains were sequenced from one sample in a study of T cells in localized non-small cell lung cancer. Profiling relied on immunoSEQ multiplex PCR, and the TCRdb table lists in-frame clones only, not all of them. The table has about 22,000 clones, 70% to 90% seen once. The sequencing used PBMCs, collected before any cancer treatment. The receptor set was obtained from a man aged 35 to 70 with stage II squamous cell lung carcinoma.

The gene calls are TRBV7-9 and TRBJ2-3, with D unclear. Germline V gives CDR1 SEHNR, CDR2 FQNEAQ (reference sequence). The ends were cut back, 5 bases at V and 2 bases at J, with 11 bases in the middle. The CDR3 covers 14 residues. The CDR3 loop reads CASSNSRATDTQYF. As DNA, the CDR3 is TGTGCCAGCAGCAATTCAAGGGCCACAGATACGCAGTATTTT.

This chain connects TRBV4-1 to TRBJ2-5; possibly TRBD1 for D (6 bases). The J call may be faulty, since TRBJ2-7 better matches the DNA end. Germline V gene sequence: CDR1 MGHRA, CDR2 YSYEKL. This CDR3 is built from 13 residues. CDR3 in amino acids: CASSQIQGTEQYF. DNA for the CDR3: TGCGCCAGCAGCCAGATACAGGGAACCGAGCAGTACTTC.

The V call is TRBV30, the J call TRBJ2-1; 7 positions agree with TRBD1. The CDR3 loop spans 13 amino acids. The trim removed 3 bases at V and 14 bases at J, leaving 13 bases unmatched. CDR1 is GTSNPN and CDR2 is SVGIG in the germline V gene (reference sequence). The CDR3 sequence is CAWSGNVRQGEFF. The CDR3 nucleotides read TGTGCCTGGAGCGGAAACGTCCGACAGGGTGAGTTCTTC.

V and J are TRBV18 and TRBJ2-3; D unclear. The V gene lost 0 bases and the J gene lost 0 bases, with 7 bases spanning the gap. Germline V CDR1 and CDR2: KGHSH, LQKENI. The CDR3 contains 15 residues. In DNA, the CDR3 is TGTGCCAGCTCACCACCTCCTTCTAGCACAGATACGCAGTATTTT. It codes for CASSPPPSSTDTQYF.

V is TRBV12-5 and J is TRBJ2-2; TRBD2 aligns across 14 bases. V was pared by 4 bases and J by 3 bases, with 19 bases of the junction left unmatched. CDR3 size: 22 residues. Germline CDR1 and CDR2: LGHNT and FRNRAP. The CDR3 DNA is TGTGCTAGTGGTTATCGCCCTATTCCGGGACTAGCGGGAGAAGGGTACACCGGGGAGCTGTTTTTT. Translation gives CASGYRPIPGLAGEGYTGELFF.